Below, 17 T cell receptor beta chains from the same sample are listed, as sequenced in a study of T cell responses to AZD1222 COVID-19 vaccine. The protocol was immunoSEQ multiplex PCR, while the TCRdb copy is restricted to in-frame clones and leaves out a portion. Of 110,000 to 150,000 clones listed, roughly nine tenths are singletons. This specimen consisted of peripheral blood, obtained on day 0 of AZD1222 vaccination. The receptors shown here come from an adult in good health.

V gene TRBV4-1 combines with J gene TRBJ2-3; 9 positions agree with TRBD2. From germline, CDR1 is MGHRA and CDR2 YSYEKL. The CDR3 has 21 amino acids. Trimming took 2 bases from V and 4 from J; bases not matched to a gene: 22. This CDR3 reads CASSQPPLGLAGVKPPDTQYF. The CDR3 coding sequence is TGCGCCAGCAGCCAACCCCCATTGGGATTAGCGGGAGTAAAGCCCCCAGATACGCAGTATTTT.

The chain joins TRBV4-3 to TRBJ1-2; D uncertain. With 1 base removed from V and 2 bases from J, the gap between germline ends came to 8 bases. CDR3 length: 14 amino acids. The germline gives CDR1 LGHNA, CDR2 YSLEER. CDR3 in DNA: TGCGCCAGCAGCCAAGTTTTCCAGAACTATGGCTACACCTTC. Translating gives CASSQVFQNYGYTF.

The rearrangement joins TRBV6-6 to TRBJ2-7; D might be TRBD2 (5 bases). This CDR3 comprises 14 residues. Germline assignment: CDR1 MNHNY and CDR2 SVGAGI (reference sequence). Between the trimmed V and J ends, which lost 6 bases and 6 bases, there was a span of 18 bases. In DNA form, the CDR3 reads TGTGCCAGCAGCTTACGGACCGGGAAGGTCGAGCAGTACTTC. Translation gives CASSLRTGKVEQYF.

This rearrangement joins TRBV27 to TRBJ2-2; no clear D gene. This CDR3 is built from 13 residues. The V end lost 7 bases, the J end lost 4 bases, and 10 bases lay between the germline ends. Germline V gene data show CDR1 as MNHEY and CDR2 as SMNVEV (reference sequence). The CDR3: CASTDWSTGELFF. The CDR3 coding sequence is TGTGCCAGCACCGATTGGTCCACCGGGGAGCTGTTTTTT.

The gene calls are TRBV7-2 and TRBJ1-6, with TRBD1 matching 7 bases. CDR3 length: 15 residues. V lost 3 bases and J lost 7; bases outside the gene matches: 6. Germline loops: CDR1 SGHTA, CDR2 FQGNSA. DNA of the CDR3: TGTGCCAGCAGCTTGCCGTCGACAGGGAATTCACCCCTCCACTTT. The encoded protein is CASSLPSTGNSPLHF.

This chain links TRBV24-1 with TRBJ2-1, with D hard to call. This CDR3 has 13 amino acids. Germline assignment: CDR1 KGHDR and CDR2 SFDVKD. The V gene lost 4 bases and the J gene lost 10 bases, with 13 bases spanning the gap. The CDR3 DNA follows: TGTGCCACCAGTGAAGGATCGAAGGTCGAGCAGTTCTTC. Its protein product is CATSEGSKVEQFF.

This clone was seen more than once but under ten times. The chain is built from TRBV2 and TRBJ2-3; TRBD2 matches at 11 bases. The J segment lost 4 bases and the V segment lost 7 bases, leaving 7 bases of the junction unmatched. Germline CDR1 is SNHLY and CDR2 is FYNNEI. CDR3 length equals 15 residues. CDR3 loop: CASNRLAGLADTQYF. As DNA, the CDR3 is TGTGCCAGCAACCGACTAGCGGGGCTCGCAGATACGCAGTATTTT.

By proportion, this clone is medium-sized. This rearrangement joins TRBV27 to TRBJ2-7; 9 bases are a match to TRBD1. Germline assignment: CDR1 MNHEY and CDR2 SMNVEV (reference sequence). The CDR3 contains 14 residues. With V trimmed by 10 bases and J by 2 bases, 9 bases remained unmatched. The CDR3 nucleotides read TGTGCCACCAAACGGGGGACAGGGACCTACGAGCAGTACTTC. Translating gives CATKRGTGTYEQYF.

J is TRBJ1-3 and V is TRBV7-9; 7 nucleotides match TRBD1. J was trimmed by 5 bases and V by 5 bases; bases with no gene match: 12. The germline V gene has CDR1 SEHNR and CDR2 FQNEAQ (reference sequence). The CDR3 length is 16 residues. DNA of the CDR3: TGTGCCAGCAGCCCGCCATGGACAGGCGAAAGAAACACCATATATTTT. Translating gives CASSPPWTGERNTIYF. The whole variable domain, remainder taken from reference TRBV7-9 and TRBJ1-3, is DTGVSQNPRHKITKRGQNVTFRCDPISEHNRLYWYRQTLGQGPEFLTYFQNEAQLEKSRLLSDRFSAERPKGSFSTLEIQRTEQGDSAMYLCASSPPWTGERNTIYFGEGSWLTVV.

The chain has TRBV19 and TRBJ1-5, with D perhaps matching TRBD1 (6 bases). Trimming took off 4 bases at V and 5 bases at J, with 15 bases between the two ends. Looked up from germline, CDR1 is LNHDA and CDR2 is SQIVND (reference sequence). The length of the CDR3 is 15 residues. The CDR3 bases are TGTGCCAGTAGTAGCCGGGACACCGGCTATCAGCCCCAGCATTTT. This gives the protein CASSSRDTGYQPQHF. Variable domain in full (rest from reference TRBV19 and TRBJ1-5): DGGITQSPKYLFRKEGQNVTLSCEQNLNHDAMYWYRQDPGQGLRLIYYSQIVNDFQKGDIAEGYSVSREKKESFPLTVTSAQKNPTAFYLCASSSRDTGYQPQHFGDGTRLSIL.

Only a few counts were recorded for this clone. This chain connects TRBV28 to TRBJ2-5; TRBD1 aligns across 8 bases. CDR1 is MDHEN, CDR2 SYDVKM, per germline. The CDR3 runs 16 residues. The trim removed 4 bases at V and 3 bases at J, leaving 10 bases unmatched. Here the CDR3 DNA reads TGTGCCAGCAGTTCATCAGGGACAGGAGGGGAAGAGACCCAGTACTTC. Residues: CASSSSGTGGEETQYF.

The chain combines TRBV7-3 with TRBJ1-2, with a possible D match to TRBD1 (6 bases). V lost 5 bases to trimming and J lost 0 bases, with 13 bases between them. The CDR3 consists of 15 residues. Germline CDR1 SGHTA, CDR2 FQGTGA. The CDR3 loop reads CASSPQGGANYGYTF. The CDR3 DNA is TGTGCCAGCAGCCCTCAAGGGGGGGCTAACTATGGCTACACCTTC.

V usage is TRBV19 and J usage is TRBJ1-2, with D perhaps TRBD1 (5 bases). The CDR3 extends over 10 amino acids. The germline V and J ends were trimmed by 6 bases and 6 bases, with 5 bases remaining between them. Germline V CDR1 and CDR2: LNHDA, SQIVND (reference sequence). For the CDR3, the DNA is TGTGCCAGTAGGGGGCATGGCTACACCTTC. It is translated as CASRGHGYTF.

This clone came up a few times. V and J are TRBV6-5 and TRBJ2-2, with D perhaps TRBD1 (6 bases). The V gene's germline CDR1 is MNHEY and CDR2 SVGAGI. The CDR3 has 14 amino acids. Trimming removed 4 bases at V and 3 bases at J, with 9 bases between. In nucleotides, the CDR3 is TGTGCCAGCAGTTTTCAGGGGTACACCGGGGAGCTGTTTTTT. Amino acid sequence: CASSFQGYTGELFF.

CDR3 sequence: CASSPWTGGNQPQHF. The CDR3 bases are TGTGCCAGCAGCCCATGGACAGGGGGCAATCAGCCCCAGCATTTT. The chain employs TRBV6-5 and TRBJ1-5; the match to TRBD1 covers 9 bases. Per germline, CDR1 MNHEY and CDR2 SVGAGI. V was clipped by 6 bases and J by 2 bases; unmatched bases: 5. This CDR3 has 15 amino acids.

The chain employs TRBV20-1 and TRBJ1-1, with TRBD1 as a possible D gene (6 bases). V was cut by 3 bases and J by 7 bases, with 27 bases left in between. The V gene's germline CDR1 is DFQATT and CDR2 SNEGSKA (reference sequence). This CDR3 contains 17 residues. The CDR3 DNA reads TGCAGTGCTAGTGGCAGTTGGCACCCAACCGAGGGGGTTGAAGCTTTCTTT. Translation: CSASGSWHPTEGVEAFF.

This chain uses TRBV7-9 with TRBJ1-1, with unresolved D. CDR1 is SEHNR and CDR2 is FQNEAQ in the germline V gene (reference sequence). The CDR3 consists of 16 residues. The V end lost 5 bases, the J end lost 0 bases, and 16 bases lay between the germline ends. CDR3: CASSPLAGLMNTEAFF. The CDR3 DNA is TGTGCCAGCAGCCCCCTGGCGGGTTTAATGAACACTGAAGCTTTCTTT.